The clone carrying this T cell receptor beta chain was recorded many times. These data belong to a study of T cells in Graves' hyperthyroidism and ophthalmopathy. Amplification of TCR beta CDR3 regions was performed using RNA transcripts as template. HTBI primers were used for first-round RT-PCR of the TCR CDR3. TCRdb reprocessed the multiplex PCR reads with MiXCR, giving one entry per CDR3 protein. Of about 360,000 distinct CDR3 sequences listed, around a sixth were seen once; the top ten hold 28%. Before ophthalmopathy appeared, progressors gave blood at initial hyperthyroidism diagnosis. V shed 6 bases, J shed 3 bases, and the junction held 8 bases outside the gene matches. Per germline, CDR1 MDHEN and CDR2 SYDVKM. This CDR3 has 15 residues.

This sequence originates from a woman under 30 with Graves' hyperthyroidism that later progressed to Graves' ophthalmopathy. The V call is TRBV28, the J call TRBJ2-5; 9 nucleotides line up with TRBD2. Sequencing was done on a sample of blood. The CDR3 DNA reads TGTGCCAGCAGCTCACGCGGGAGGGGTAAAGAGACCCAGTACTTC. It codes for CASSSRGRGKETQYF.